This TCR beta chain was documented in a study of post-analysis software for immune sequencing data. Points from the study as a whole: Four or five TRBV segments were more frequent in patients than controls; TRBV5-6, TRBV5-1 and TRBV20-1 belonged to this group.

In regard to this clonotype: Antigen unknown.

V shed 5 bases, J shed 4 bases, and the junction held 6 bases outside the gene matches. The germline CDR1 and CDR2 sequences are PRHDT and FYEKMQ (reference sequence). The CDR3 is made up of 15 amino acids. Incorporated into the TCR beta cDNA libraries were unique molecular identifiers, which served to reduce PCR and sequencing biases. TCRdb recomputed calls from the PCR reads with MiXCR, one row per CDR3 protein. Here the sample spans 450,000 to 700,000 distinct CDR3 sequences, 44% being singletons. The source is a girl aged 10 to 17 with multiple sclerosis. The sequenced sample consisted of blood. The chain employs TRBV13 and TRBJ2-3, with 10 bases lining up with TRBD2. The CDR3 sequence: CASSGLAGVPDTQYF. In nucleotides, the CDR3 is TGTGCCAGCAGCGGTCTAGCGGGAGTTCCAGATACGCAGTATTTT.